Each of the 28 T cell receptor beta chains below was sequenced from the same sample in a study of T cells in tuberculosis. Cells were sorted from thawed PBMC rested overnight and stained with GMM-loaded CD1B tetramer, viability dye and anti-CD3. CD1B tetramers were loaded with Rhodococcus equi-derived C32 glucose monomycolate. TCRdb's copy holds only in-frame clones and misses some; the assay was immunoSEQ multiplex PCR. The sample lists about 59,000 clones; 65% to 90% were seen once. Sequencing was done on a sample of CD1b-GMM tetramer-negative cells sorted from PBMCs. These receptors were obtained from an adult woman with latent tuberculosis.

The gene calls are TRBV4-1 and TRBJ2-2, with TRBD1 matching 9 bases. The CDR3 loop spans 19 amino acids. The V segment lost 2 bases and the J segment 1 base; nucleotides outside the gene matches: 11. The germline CDR1 and CDR2 sequences are MGHRA and YSYEKL. The CDR3 bases are TGCGCCAGCAGCCAACCCGGGGGGACAGGGATAAAGAACACCGGGGAGCTGTTTTTT. Translated: CASSQPGGTGIKNTGELFF.

The genes are TRBV7-9 and TRBJ1-5; a possible D gene is TRBD1 (6 bases). The length of the CDR3 is 14 residues. Germline lookup yields CDR1 SEHNR and CDR2 FQNEAQ (reference sequence). The germline V and J ends were trimmed by 4 bases and 1 base, with 8 bases remaining between them. The CDR3 loop reads CASSSGQSNQPQHF. CDR3 coding DNA: TGTGCCAGCAGCTCCGGACAGAGCAATCAGCCCCAGCATTTT.

The CDR3 is CASSTRTGWGEQYF. The CDR3 DNA is TGTGCCAGCAGTACTAGGACAGGGTGGGGCGAGCAGTACTTC. The V call is TRBV6-5, the J call TRBJ2-7, with TRBD1 identical over 8 bases. From germline, CDR1 is MNHEY and CDR2 SVGAGI. This CDR3 has 14 residues. Trimming took 5 bases from V and 6 from J; bases not matched to a gene: 9.

This clone was seen only once. The V gene is TRBV6-1, the J gene TRBJ2-3; D gene unclear. The CDR3 loop spans 12 amino acids. The germline gives CDR1 MNHNS, CDR2 SASEGT. V lost 3 bases, J lost 6 bases, and 7 bases lay in between. In nucleotides, the CDR3 is TGTGCCAGCAGTGAGTACGGGGATACGCAGTATTTT. It specifies CASSEYGDTQYF.

The table lists this clone with a count of one. The chain links TRBV21-1 to TRBJ1-1; no check of the table's D call, TRBD1, against the DNA was made. TRBV21-1 is a listed pseudogene. The CDR3 has 17 residues. For the CDR3, the DNA is TGTGCCAGCAGCAAAGCGAACCGACAGGGGCGAGACACTGAAGCTTTCTTT. This codes for CASSKANRQGRDTEAFF.

The J gene is TRBJ2-2, the V gene TRBV7-2; 9 positions match TRBD2. CDR3 length: 16 residues. The J segment lost 4 bases and the V segment lost 1 base, leaving 4 bases of the junction unmatched. In germline, CDR1 is SGHTA, CDR2 FQGNSA. CDR3 sequence reads: CASSLGFSGGTGELFF. The CDR3 coding sequence is TGTGCCAGCAGCTTAGGGTTTAGCGGGGGCACCGGGGAGCTGTTTTTT. Looking up the rest from reference TRBV7-2 and TRBJ2-2 gives the full variable domain: GAGVSQSPSNKVTEKGKDVELRCDPISGHTALYWYRQSLGQGLEFLIYFQGNSAPDKSGLPSDRFSAERTGGSVSTLTIQRTQQEDSAVYLCASSLGFSGGTGELFFGEGSRLTVL.

The rearrangement uses TRBV28 and TRBJ1-3, with a possible D match to TRBD1 (5 bases). This CDR3 comprises 16 residues. V dropped 4 bases and J dropped 1 base, with 14 bases sitting between them. Germline lookup yields CDR1 MDHEN and CDR2 SYDVKM. CDR3 sequence (DNA): TGTGCCAGCAGTTCCCCGGCGGGGGGATCTGGAAACACCATATATTTT. Translating it yields CASSSPAGGSGNTIYF.

V usage is TRBV7-2 and J usage is TRBJ1-3, with D perhaps TRBD1 (6 bases). The CDR3 is 16 residues long. CDR1 and CDR2 (germline): SGHTA, FQGNSA. Trimming shortened V by 5 bases and J by 4 bases, and 18 bases separated the two germline ends. CDR3 in amino acids: CASSPARGGPGNTIYF. The CDR3 DNA follows: TGTGCCAGCAGCCCAGCACGGGGGGGCCCAGGAAACACCATATATTTT.

The chain has TRBV6-5 and TRBJ2-1, with D perhaps matching TRBD2 (6 bases). The CDR3 totals 13 residues. Trimming shortened V by 7 bases and J by 8 bases, and 15 bases separated the two germline ends. Germline V gives CDR1 MNHEY, CDR2 SVGAGI. The DNA of the CDR3 is TGTGCCAGCAAAGGAGGGATCGGGGATGAGCAGTTCTTC. Translating gives CASKGGIGDEQFF.

This clone came up once. The CDR3 DNA sequence: TGTGCCAGCAGCAAGGGGGAGGGGCTGGGCGAGCAGTACTTC. This translates into CASSKGEGLGEQYF. The gene calls are TRBV27 and TRBJ2-7; tentative D call: TRBD2 (7 bases). The CDR3 has 14 residues. V lost 6 bases to trimming and J lost 6 bases, with 18 bases between them. Germline V gives CDR1 MNHEY, CDR2 SMNVEV (reference sequence).

About this clone itself: This same CDR3 is encoded by further DNA sequences in the sample. The J gene is TRBJ1-1, the V gene TRBV29-1; 11 bases are shared with TRBD1. The V gene's germline CDR1 is SQVTM and CDR2 ANQGSEA. The V gene end was trimmed by 6 bases and the J gene end by 4 bases; junction bases not matched to a gene: 4. The CDR3 runs to 13 residues. The CDR3 reads CSVGGTGGTEAFF. The CDR3 DNA is TGCAGCGTCGGCGGGACAGGGGGCACTGAAGCTTTCTTT.

Remarks on this clone: Other nucleotide sequences from this sample produce the same CDR3. The V gene is TRBV27, the J gene TRBJ2-7; D remains ambiguous. The ends were cut back, 6 bases at V and 5 bases at J, with 23 bases in the middle. The CDR3 is made up of 16 amino acids. Germline V gives CDR1 MNHEY, CDR2 SMNVEV (reference sequence). The CDR3 loop is CASSGSSLPGPDEQYF. CDR3 coding DNA: TGTGCCAGCAGCGGTTCCAGTCTCCCTGGGCCTGACGAGCAGTACTTC.

This chain joins TRBV7-8 and TRBJ2-1, with D possibly TRBD2 on 7 matching bases. The V gene lost 2 bases and the J gene lost 2 bases, with 10 bases spanning the gap. The CDR3 contains 15 residues. The germline gives CDR1 SGHVS, CDR2 FQNEAQ. This chain's CDR3 is CASSLLRGPYNEQFF. The CDR3, as DNA: TGTGCCAGCAGCTTACTGCGGGGGCCCTACAATGAGCAGTTCTTC.

CDR3: CASSEAGREQYF. CDR3 DNA: TGTGCCAGCAGTGAAGCAGGGAGGGAGCAGTACTTC. The V and J genes are TRBV6-1 and TRBJ2-7; D perhaps matches TRBD2 (6 bases). There are 12 residues in the CDR3. V lost 0 bases, J lost 7 bases, and 7 bases lay in between. Germline lookup yields CDR1 MNHNS and CDR2 SASEGT.

The chain links TRBV11-3 to TRBJ2-1; tentative D call: TRBD1 (6 bases). Trimming removed 4 bases at V and 7 bases at J, with 23 bases between. This CDR3 comprises 17 residues. Germline lookup yields CDR1 SGHNT and CDR2 YENEEA. The CDR3 reads CASSSGQPGISGNEQFF. CDR3 sequence (DNA): TGTGCCAGCAGCTCCGGACAGCCGGGTATTTCGGGGAATGAGCAGTTCTTC.

The genes are TRBV4-1 and TRBJ2-1; D ambiguous. The CDR3 sequence is 14 residues long. Trimming left V 0 bases short and J 5 bases short, with 8 bases between. Germline assignment: CDR1 MGHRA and CDR2 YSYEKL. This CDR3 is CASSQDPSHNEQFF. As DNA, the CDR3 is TGCGCCAGCAGCCAAGATCCATCCCACAATGAGCAGTTCTTC.

The chain employs TRBV30 and TRBJ2-5; the D gene is possibly TRBD1 (5 bases). Looked up from germline, CDR1 is GTSNPN and CDR2 is SVGIG (reference sequence). The V gene lost 5 bases and the J gene lost 5 bases, with 15 bases spanning the gap. This CDR3 region has 13 residues. CDR3 in amino acids: CAWRTTARETQYF. The CDR3 DNA reads as TGTGCCTGGCGAACGACAGCCCGCGAGACCCAGTACTTC. The complete variable domain, with remaining parts taken from reference TRBV30 and TRBJ2-5, reads SQTIHQWPATLVQPVGSPLSLECTVEGTSNPNLYWYRQAAGRGLQLLFYSVGIGQISSEVPQNLSASRPQDRQFILSSKKLLLSDSGFYLCAWRTTARETQYFGPGTRLLVL.

CDR3: CASKPTQDTGELFF. In DNA form, the CDR3 reads TGTGCCAGCAAACCCACGCAGGACACCGGGGAGCTGTTTTTT. The chain links TRBV28 to TRBJ2-2; no clear D gene. V lost 7 bases, J lost 3 bases, and 12 bases lay in between. The germline gives CDR1 MDHEN, CDR2 SYDVKM. This CDR3 has 14 amino acids.

V gene TRBV6-5 combines with J gene TRBJ1-5; 8 bases are shared with TRBD1. The V gene's germline CDR1 is MNHEY and CDR2 SVGAGI. V trimming: 7 bases; J trimming: 2 bases; junction bases outside the gene matches: 4. CDR3 length: 14 residues. The CDR3 reads CASKRQGRNQPQHF. CDR3 nucleotide sequence: TGTGCCAGCAAGAGACAGGGGCGCAATCAGCCCCAGCATTTT.

The CDR3 DNA is TGTGCCAGCAGCGTAGCTAGCGGGAGCTACGAGCAGTACTTC. This codes for CASSVASGSYEQYF. The gene calls are TRBV9 and TRBJ2-7; TRBD2 aligns across 10 bases. CDR1 is SGDLS and CDR2 is YYNGEE in the germline V gene. This CDR3 is 14 amino acids long. Trimming took 0 bases from V and 3 from J; bases not matched to a gene: 0.

The rearrangement uses TRBV15 and TRBJ1-3, with unresolved D. The CDR3 sequence is 15 residues long. Germline CDR1 LNHNV, CDR2 YYDKDF (reference sequence). The V gene lost 5 bases and the J gene lost 0 bases, with 11 bases spanning the gap. Written as DNA, the CDR3 is TGTGCCACCAGCCCTGGACTCTTCTCTGGAAACACCATATATTTT. Amino acids: CATSPGLFSGNTIYF.

The V gene is TRBV15, the J gene TRBJ1-1, with a weak D call TRBD1 (5 bases). The V end was cut by 4 bases, the J end by 6 bases, with 12 bases between. CDR1 is LNHNV, CDR2 YYDKDF, per germline (reference sequence). The CDR3 length is 13 residues. DNA for the CDR3: TGTGCCACCAGCATTGGGCAGGGCGCTGAAGCTTTCTTT. Residues: CATSIGQGAEAFF.

The gene calls are TRBV18 and TRBJ2-1; 13 bases line up with TRBD2. The CDR3 contains 16 residues. Germline CDR1 KGHSH, CDR2 LQKENI. With 3 bases clipped from V and 9 bases from J, the junction kept 8 bases outside the gene matches. CDR3 sequence (DNA): TGTGCCAGCTCACCTTGGACTAGCGGGAGCGTCGGTGAGCAGTTCTTC. Protein product: CASSPWTSGSVGEQFF. Looking up the rest from reference TRBV18 and TRBJ2-1 gives the full variable domain: NAGVMQNPRHLVRRRGQEARLRCSPMKGHSHVYWYRQLPEEGLKFMVYLQKENIIDESGMPKERFSAEFPKEGPSILRIQQVVRGDSAAYFCASSPWTSGSVGEQFFGPGTRLTVL.

This chain joins TRBV2 and TRBJ2-7; the D gene is possibly TRBD1 (6 bases). The CDR3 totals 12 residues. Germline CDR1 SNHLY, CDR2 FYNNEI. V lost 6 bases and J 7 bases, leaving 13 bases between the germline ends. In nucleotides, the CDR3 is TGTGCCAGCAGGTTCAGGGGTGGGGAGCAGTACTTC. Translation: CASRFRGGEQYF.

The chain joins TRBV30 to TRBJ1-5; D uncertain. The CDR3 spans 14 residues. Germline loops: CDR1 GTSNPN, CDR2 SVGIG (reference sequence). Deletions cut 2 bases from V and 6 bases from J, with 14 bases between. CDR3 sequence: CAWSRSTTGQPQHF. DNA of the CDR3: TGTGCCTGGAGTAGGTCAACGACGGGTCAGCCCCAGCATTTT.

The CDR3 loop is CASSLVAFNEQFF. CDR3 sequence (DNA): TGTGCCAGCAGCTTAGTGGCCTTCAATGAGCAGTTCTTC. This rearrangement joins TRBV7-8 to TRBJ2-1; D uncertain. The CDR3 is made up of 13 amino acids. The germline CDR1 and CDR2 sequences are SGHVS and FQNEAQ. Trimming shortened V by 1 base and J by 6 bases, and 7 bases separated the two germline ends.

This chain uses TRBV19 with TRBJ2-5; D call uncertain. The CDR3 is 15 amino acids. Looked up from germline, CDR1 is LNHDA and CDR2 is SQIVND (reference sequence). V dropped 3 bases and J dropped 4 bases, with 15 bases sitting between them. The CDR3 DNA reads as TGTGCCAGTAGTATCGGAGTAGGAGTAGGAGAGACCCAGTACTTC. Its protein product is CASSIGVGVGETQYF. Combining the CDR3 with reference TRBV19 and TRBJ2-5 gives the whole variable domain DGGITQSPKYLFRKEGQNVTLSCEQNLNHDAMYWYRQDPGQGLRLIYYSQIVNDFQKGDIAEGYSVSREKKESFPLTVTSAQKNPTAFYLCASSIGVGVGETQYFGPGTRLLVL.

The J gene is TRBJ1-1, the V gene TRBV30; D uncertain. The CDR3 is 13 amino acids. The V gene's germline CDR1 is GTSNPN and CDR2 SVGIG (reference sequence). V was shortened by 4 bases and J by 1 base, with 10 bases between the two germline ends. DNA for the CDR3: TGTGCCTGGAACGCGGTACAGAACACTGAAGCTTTCTTT. Encoded protein: CAWNAVQNTEAFF.